This T cell receptor beta chain was identified during a study of OX40 agonist ivuxolimab in advanced cancers. Germline V CDR1 and CDR2: GTSNPN, SVGIG (reference sequence). The CDR3 runs 14 residues. Trimming removed 3 bases from V and 4 bases from J, with 15 bases in between. The data were produced by immunoSEQ multiplex PCR, yet TCRdb's version contains in-frame clones alone and is incomplete. The sample lists about 79,000 clones; around 93% were seen once. The starting material was CD4+ or CD8+ T cells sorted from blood, obtained in a trial of the OX40 agonist ivuxolimab. The clonotype was recovered from an adult with an advanced solid tumor such as melanoma, head and neck, liver or kidney cancer. This chain connects TRBV30 to TRBJ1-1; D gene ambiguous. Here the CDR3 DNA reads TGTGCCTGGAGCAGACGGACCCGAGGCACTGAAGCTTTCTTT. Translation: CAWSRRTRGTEAFF. The full variable domain, rest sourced from reference TRBV30 and TRBJ1-1, is SQTIHQWPATLVQPVGSPLSLECTVEGTSNPNLYWYRQAAGRGLQLLFYSVGIGQISSEVPQNLSASRPQDRQFILSSKKLLLSDSGFYLCAWSRRTRGTEAFFGQGTRLTVV.